This TCR beta chain was observed in a study of cytomegalovirus exposure and HLA in healthy donors. With regard to this clone: Its specificity is not known.

V trimming: 4 bases; J trimming: 4 bases; junction bases outside the gene matches: 10. The CDR3 has 18 residues. Germline V CDR1 and CDR2: SGHKS, YYEKEE (reference sequence). Clones were read by immunoSEQ multiplex PCR, and TCRdb kept only the in-frame ones, dropping some. The data show roughly 90,000 clones, with about 94% seen just once and approximately 1% held by the top ten. Study-wide points: Most TCR sequences were rare, but some public TCRs occurred in many donors. Overall, some 160 TCR beta chains were annotated as cytomegalovirus-associated. CMV antigen specificity was confirmed in vitro for a few CMV-associated chains.

The sequenced sample was PBMCs. The TCR sequence derives from a woman in her 30s in good health and CMV-seropositive. The chain employs TRBV5-5 and TRBJ2-1, with TRBD2 identical over 14 bases. Written as DNA, the CDR3 is TGTGCCAGCAGCCGGACTAGCGGGAGGCCTCGCGAATACAATGAGCAGTTCTTC. It encodes CASSRTSGRPREYNEQFF. Full variable domain (remainder filled in from reference TRBV5-5 and TRBJ2-1): DAGVTQSPTHLIKTRGQQVTLRCSPISGHKSVSWYQQVLGQGPQFIFQYYEKEERGRGNFPDRFSARQFPNYSSELNVNALLLGDSALYLCASSRTSGRPREYNEQFFGPGTRLTVL.